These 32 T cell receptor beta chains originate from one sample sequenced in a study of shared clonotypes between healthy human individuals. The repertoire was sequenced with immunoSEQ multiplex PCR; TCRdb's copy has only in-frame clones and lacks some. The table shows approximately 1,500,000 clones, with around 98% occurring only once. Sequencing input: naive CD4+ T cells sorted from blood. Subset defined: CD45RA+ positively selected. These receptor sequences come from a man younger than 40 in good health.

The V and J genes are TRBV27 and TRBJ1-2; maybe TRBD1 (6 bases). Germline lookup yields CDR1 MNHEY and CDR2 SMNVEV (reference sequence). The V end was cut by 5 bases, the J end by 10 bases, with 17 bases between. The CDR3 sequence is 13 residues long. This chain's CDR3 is CASSHRERRPYTF. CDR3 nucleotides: TGTGCCAGCAGTCACAGGGAACGGCGCCCCTACACCTTC.

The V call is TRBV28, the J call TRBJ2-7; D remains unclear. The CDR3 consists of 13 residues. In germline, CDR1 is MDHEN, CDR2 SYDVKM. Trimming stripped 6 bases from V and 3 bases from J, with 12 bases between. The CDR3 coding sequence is TGTGCCAGCAGCCCCCGTCCGATCTACGAGCAGTACTTC. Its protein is CASSPRPIYEQYF.

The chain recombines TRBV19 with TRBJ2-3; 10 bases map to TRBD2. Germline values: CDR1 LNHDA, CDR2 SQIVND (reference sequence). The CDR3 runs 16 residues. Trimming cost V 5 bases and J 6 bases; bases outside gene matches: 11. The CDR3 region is CASSSPSGSSGDTQYF. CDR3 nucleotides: TGTGCCAGTAGTTCTCCTAGCGGGAGTTCAGGTGATACGCAGTATTTT. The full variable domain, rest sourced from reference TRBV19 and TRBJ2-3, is DGGITQSPKYLFRKEGQNVTLSCEQNLNHDAMYWYRQDPGQGLRLIYYSQIVNDFQKGDIAEGYSVSREKKESFPLTVTSAQKNPTAFYLCASSSPSGSSGDTQYFGPGTRLTVL.

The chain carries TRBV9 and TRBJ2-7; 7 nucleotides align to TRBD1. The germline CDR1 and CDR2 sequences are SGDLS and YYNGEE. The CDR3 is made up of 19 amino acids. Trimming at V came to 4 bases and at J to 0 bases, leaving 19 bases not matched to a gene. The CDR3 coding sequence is TGTGCCAGCAGCTTACGACCCGGGACAGCCATGAGCCACTCCTACGAGCAGTACTTC. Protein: CASSLRPGTAMSHSYEQYF.

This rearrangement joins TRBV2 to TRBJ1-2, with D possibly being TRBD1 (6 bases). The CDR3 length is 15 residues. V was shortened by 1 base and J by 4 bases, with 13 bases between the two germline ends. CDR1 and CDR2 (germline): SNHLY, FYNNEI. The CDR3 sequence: CASSEGWGHVYGYTF. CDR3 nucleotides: TGTGCCAGCAGTGAAGGTTGGGGGCACGTCTATGGCTACACCTTC.

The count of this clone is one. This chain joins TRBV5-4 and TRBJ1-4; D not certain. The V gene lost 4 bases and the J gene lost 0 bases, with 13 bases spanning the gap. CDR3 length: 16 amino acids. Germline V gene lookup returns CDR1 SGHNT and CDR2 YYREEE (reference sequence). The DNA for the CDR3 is TGTGCCAGCAGCGAAGGAGGGCTTGCAACTAATGAAAAACTGTTTTTT. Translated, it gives CASSEGGLATNEKLFF. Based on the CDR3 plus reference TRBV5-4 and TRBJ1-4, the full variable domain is ETGVTQSPTHLIKTRGQQVTLRCSSQSGHNTVSWYQQALGQGPQFIFQYYREEENGRGNFPPRFSGLQFPNYSSELNVNALELDDSALYLCASSEGGLATNEKLFFGSGTQLSVL.

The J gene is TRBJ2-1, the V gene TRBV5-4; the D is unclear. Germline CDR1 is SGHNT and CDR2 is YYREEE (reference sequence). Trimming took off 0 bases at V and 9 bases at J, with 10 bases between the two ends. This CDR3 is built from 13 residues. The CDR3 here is CASSLEQSTEQFF. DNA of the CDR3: TGTGCCAGCAGCTTGGAACAGAGTACTGAGCAGTTCTTC.

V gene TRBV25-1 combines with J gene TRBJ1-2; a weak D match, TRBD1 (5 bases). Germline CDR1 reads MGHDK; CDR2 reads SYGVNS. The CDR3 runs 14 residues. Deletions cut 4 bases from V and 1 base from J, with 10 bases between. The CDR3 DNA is TGTGCCAGCAGTGGGCTGACAGATAACTATGGCTACACCTTC. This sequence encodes CASSGLTDNYGYTF.

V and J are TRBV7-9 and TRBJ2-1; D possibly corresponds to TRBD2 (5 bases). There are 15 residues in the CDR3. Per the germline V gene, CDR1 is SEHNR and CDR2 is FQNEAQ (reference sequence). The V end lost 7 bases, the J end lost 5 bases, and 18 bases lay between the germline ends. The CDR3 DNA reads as TGTGCCAGCACCCGGCCTTCCCGGGGAAACAATGAGCAGTTCTTC. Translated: CASTRPSRGNNEQFF.

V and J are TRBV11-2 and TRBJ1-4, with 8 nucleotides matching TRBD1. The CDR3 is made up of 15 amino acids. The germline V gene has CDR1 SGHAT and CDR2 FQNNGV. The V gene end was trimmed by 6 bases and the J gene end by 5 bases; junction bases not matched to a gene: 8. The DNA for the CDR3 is TGTGCCAGCAGTCTAAGGACAGGGTTAAATGAAAAACTGTTTTTT. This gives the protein CASSLRTGLNEKLFF.

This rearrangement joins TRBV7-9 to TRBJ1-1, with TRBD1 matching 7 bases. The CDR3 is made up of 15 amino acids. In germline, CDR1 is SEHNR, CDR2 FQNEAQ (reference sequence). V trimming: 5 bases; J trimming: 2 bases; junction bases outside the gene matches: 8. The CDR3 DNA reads TGTGCCAGCAGCACACCGCCAGGGGGTAACACTGAAGCTTTCTTT. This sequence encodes CASSTPPGGNTEAFF.

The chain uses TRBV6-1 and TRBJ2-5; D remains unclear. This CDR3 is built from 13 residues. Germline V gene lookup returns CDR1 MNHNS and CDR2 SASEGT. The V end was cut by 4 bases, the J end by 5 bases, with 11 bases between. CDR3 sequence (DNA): TGTGCCAGCAGTGTCGGAGCTCGGGAGACCCAGTACTTC. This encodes CASSVGARETQYF.

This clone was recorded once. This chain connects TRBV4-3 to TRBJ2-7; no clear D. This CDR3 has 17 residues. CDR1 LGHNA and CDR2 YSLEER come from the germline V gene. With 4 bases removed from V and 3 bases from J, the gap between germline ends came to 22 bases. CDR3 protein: CASSLRPTGKGSYEQYF. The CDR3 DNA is TGCGCCAGCAGCCTACGGCCAACTGGAAAGGGAAGCTACGAGCAGTACTTC.

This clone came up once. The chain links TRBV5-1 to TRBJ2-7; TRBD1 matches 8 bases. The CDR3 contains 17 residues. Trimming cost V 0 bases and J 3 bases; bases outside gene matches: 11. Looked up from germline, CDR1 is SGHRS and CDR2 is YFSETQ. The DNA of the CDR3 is TGCGCCAGCAGCTTGGCCCGGGACAGGATAAGTAACTACGAGCAGTACTTC. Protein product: CASSLARDRISNYEQYF.

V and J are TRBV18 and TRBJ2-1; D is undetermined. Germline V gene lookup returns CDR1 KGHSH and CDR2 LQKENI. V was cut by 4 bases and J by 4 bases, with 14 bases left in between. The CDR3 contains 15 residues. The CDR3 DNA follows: TGTGCCAGCTCACTTTCCGTGGTAGCTTACAATGAGCAGTTCTTC. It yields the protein CASSLSVVAYNEQFF.

The CDR3 loop reads CSARPYAEQFF. The CDR3 DNA follows: TGCAGTGCGAGACCCTACGCAGAGCAGTTCTTC. The rearrangement links TRBV20-1 to TRBJ2-1; no clear D gene. The CDR3 runs to 11 residues. Germline assignment: CDR1 DFQATT and CDR2 SNEGSKA (reference sequence). Trimming stripped 6 bases from V and 10 bases from J, with 13 bases between.

As DNA, the CDR3 is TGTGCCAGCAGCGAGGACAGGGGTAATCAGCCCCAGCATTTT. Translation: CASSEDRGNQPQHF. The rearrangement links TRBV5-4 to TRBJ1-5, with 9 bases lining up with TRBD1. Germline V gives CDR1 SGHNT, CDR2 YYREEE (reference sequence). V dropped 4 bases and J dropped 4; count of bases not matched to a gene: 3. The CDR3 covers 14 residues.

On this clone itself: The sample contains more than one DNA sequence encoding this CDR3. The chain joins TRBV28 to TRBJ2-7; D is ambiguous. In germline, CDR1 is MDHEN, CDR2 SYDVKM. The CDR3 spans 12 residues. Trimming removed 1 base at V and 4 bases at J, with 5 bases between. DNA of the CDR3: TGTGCCAGCAGTTTATTGCAATACGAGCAGTACTTC. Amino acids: CASSLLQYEQYF. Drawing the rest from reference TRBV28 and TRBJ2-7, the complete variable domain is DVKVTQSSRYLVKRTGEKVFLECVQDMDHENMFWYRQDPGLGLRLIYFSYDVKMKEKGDIPEGYSVSREKKERFSLILESASTNQTSMYLCASSLLQYEQYFGPGTRLTVT.

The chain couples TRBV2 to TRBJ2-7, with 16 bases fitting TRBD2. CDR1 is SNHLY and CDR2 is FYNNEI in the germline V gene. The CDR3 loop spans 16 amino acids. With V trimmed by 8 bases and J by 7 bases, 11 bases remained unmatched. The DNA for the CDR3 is TGTGCCAGCCGGGAGGGACTAGCGGGAGGGGGACGAGAGCAGTACTTC. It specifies CASREGLAGGGREQYF.

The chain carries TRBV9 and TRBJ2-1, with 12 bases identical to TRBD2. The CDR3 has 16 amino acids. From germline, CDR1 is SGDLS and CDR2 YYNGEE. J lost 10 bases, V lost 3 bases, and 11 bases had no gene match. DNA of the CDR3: TGTGCCAGCAGCGCACCTAGCGGGAGGGCCATTGACGAGCAGTTCTTC. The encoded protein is CASSAPSGRAIDEQFF.

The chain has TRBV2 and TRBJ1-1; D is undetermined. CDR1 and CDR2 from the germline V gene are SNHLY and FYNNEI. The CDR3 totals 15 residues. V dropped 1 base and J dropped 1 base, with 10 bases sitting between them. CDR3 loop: CASSEVTRPNTEAFF. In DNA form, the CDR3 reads TGTGCCAGCAGTGAAGTAACAAGACCGAACACTGAAGCTTTCTTT. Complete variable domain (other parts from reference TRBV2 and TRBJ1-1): EPEVTQTPSHQVTQMGQEVILRCVPISNHLYFYWYRQILGQKVEFLVSFYNNEISEKSEIFDDQFSVERPDGSNFTLKIRSTKLEDSAMYFCASSEVTRPNTEAFFGQGTRLTVV.

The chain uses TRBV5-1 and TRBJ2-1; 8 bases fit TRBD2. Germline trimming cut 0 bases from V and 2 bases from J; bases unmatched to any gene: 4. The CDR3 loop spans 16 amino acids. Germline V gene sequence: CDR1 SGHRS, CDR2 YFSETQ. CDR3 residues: CASSLVSGIAYNEQFF. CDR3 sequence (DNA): TGCGCCAGCAGCTTGGTTAGCGGGATTGCCTACAATGAGCAGTTCTTC.

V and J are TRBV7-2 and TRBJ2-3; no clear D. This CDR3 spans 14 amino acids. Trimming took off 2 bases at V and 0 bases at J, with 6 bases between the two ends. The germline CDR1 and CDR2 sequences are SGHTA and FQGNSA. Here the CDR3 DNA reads TGTGCCAGCAGCTTACGCCCGAGCACAGATACGCAGTATTTT. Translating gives CASSLRPSTDTQYF.

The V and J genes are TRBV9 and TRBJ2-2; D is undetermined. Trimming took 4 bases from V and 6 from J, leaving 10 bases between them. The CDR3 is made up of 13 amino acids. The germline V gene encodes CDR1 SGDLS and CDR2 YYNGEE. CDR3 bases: TGTGCCAGCAGCAGGCCCGGCGCCGGGGAGCTGTTTTTT. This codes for CASSRPGAGELFF.

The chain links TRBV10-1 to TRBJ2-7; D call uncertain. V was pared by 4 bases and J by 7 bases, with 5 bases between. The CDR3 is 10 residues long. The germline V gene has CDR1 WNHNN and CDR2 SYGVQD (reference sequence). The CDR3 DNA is TGCGCCAGCAGTGTGGGTGAGCAGTACTTC. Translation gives CASSVGEQYF.

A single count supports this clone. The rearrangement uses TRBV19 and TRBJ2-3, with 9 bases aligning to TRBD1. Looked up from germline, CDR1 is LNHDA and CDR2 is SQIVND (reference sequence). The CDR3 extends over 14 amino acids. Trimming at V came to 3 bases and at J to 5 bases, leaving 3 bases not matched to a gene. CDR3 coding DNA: TGTGCCAGTAGTATTGGGACAGGGAAAGATACGCAGTATTTT. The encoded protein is CASSIGTGKDTQYF.

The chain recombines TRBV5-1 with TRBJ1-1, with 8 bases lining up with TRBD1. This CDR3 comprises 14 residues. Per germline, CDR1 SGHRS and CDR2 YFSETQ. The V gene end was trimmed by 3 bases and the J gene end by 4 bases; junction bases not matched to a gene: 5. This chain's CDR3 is CASSSNTGGTEAFF. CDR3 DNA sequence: TGCGCCAGCAGCTCGAATACAGGGGGCACTGAAGCTTTCTTT.

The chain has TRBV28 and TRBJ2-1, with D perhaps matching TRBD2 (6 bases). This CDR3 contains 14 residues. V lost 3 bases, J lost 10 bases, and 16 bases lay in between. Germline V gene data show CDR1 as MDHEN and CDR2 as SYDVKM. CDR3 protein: CASSFSRGRGEQFF. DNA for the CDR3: TGTGCCAGCAGTTTTTCTCGGGGACGGGGGGAGCAGTTCTTC.

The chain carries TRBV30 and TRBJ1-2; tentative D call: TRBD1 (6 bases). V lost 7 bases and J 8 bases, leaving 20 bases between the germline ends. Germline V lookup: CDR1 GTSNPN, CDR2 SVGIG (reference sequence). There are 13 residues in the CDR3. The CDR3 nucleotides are TGTGCCTCTCCTAGAAGGGGGGCGAGCGGCTACACCTTC. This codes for CASPRRGASGYTF.

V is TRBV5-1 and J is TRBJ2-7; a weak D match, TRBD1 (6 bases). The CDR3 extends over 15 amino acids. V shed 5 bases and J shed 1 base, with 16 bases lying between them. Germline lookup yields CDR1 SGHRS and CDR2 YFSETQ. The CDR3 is CASRLTGSASYEQYF. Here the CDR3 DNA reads TGCGCCAGCAGACTGACAGGTTCCGCGTCCTACGAGCAGTACTTC.

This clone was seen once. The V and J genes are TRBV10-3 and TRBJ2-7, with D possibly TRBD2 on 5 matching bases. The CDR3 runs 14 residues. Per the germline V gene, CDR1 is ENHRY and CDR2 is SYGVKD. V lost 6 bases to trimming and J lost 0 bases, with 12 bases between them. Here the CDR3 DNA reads TGTGCCATCAGAGGACTCCCGGGCTCCTACGAGCAGTACTTC. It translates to CAIRGLPGSYEQYF.

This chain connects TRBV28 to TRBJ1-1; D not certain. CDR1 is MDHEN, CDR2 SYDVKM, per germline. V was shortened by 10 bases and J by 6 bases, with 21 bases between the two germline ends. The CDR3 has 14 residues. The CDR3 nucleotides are TGTGCCACCATGACCTCGTGGCCACCGGCTGAAGCTTTCTTT. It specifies CATMTSWPPAEAFF.